These 3 T cell receptor beta chains share one sample of origin, sequenced in a study of blood T cell repertoires in COVID-19. Only in-frame clones appear in the TCRdb table, and some are missing; sequencing was by immunoSEQ multiplex PCR. The sample lists 85,000 to 120,000 clones; around nine tenths were seen once. The sequenced sample consisted of peripheral blood. The origin of the receptors is a man in his fifties or sixties with active or convalescent COVID-19.

The V gene is TRBV11-2, the J gene TRBJ2-7; D perhaps matches TRBD2 (6 bases). V gave up 4 bases and J gave up 0 bases, with 13 bases separating them. This CDR3 is built from 15 residues. Germline loops: CDR1 SGHAT, CDR2 FQNNGV. The CDR3: CASSWGVESSYEQYF. In DNA, the CDR3 is TGTGCCAGCAGCTGGGGGGTGGAGAGCTCCTACGAGCAGTACTTC.

This clone has only a few counts. The CDR3 DNA reads as TGTGCCAGCTCACCAGGCGGAGATCAGCCCCAGCATTTT. Its protein is CASSPGGDQPQHF. The chain has TRBV18 and TRBJ1-5; D gene unclear. From germline, CDR1 is KGHSH and CDR2 LQKENI. V was cut by 2 bases and J by 5 bases, with 7 bases left in between. This CDR3 has 13 residues.

The chain couples TRBV11-2 to TRBJ2-3, with D tentatively TRBD1 (5 bases). There are 17 residues in the CDR3. Germline CDR1 reads SGHAT; CDR2 reads FQNNGV. The V end lost 1 base, the J end lost 2 bases, and 16 bases lay between the germline ends. CDR3 region: CASSLGVTGDSTDTQYF. The CDR3 DNA follows: TGTGCCAGCAGCTTAGGGGTAACAGGAGACTCCACAGATACGCAGTATTTT.